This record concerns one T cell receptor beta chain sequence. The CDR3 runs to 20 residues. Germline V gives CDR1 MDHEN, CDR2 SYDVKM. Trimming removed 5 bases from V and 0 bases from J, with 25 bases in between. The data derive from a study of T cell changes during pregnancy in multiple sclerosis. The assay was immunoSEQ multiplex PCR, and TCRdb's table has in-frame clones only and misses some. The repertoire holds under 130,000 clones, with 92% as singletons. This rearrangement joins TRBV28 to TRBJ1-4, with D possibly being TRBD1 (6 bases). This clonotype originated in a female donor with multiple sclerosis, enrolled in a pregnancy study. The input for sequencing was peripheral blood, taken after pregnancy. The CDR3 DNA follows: TGTGCCAGCAGTCCAATATCCGGGGGGGGCGAAGGGGCAACTAATGAAAAACTGTTTTTT. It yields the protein CASSPISGGGEGATNEKLFF.